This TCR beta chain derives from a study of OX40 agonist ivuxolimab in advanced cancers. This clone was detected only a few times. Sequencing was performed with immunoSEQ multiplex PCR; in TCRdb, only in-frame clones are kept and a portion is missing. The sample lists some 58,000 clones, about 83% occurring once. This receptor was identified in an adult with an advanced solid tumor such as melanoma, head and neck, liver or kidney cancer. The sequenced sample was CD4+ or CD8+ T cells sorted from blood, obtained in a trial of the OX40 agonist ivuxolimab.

The CDR3 region has the DNA TGTGCCAGCACCGGCGGGACTAGCGGCTACAATGAGCAGTTCTTC. It specifies CASTGGTSGYNEQFF. This chain uses TRBV11-2 with TRBJ2-1; 11 positions match TRBD2. J lost 3 bases, V lost 7 bases, and 5 bases had no gene match. CDR3 length: 15 residues. The germline V gene encodes CDR1 SGHAT and CDR2 FQNNGV.